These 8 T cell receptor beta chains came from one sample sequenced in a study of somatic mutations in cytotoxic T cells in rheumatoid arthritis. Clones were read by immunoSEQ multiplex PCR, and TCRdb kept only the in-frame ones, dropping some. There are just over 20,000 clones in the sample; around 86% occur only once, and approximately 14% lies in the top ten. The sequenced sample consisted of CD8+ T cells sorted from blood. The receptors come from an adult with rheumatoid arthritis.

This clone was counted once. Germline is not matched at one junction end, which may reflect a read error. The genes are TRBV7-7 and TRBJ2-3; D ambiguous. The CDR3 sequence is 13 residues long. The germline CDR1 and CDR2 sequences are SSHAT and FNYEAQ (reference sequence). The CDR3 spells CASSFGDGDTQYF. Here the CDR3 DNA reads TGTGCTAGCAGCTTCGGAGACGGGGATACGCAGTATTTT.

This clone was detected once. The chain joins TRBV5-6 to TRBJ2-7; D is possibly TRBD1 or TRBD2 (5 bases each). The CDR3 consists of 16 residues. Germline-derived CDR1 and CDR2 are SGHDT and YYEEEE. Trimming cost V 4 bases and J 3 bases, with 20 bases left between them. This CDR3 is CASSGGSQPIHYEQYV. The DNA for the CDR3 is TGTGCCAGCAGCGGGGGATCCCAGCCGATCCACTACGAGCAGTACGTC.

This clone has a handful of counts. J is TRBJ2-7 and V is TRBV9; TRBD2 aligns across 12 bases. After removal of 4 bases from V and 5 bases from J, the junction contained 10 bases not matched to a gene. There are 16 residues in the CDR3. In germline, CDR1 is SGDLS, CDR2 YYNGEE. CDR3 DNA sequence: TGTGCCAGCAGCAGCCCGCTAGCGGGAGGGCCCGACGAGCAGTACTTC. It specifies CASSSPLAGGPDEQYF.

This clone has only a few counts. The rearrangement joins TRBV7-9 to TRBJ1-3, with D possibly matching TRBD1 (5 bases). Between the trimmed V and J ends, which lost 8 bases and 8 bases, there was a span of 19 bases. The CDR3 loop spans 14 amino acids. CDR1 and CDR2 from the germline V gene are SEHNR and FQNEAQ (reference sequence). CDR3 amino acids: CASRPPDRGHTIYF. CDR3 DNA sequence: TGTGCCAGCCGACCACCGGACCGGGGCCACACCATATATTTT. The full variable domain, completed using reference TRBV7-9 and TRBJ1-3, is DTGVSQNPRHKITKRGQNVTFRCDPISEHNRLYWYRQTLGQGPEFLTYFQNEAQLEKSRLLSDRFSAERPKGSFSTLEIQRTEQGDSAMYLCASRPPDRGHTIYFGEGSWLTVV.

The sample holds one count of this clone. The DNA for the CDR3 is TGTGCCAGCAGTACTTACAGGGGGTCTGGCTACACCTTC. Its translation is CASSTYRGSGYTF. The V gene is TRBV27, the J gene TRBJ1-2; 8 nucleotides line up with TRBD1. The CDR3 has 13 residues. The junction had 6 bases not matched to a gene; V was cut back by 5 bases and J by 7 bases. Germline CDR1 is MNHEY and CDR2 is SMNVEV (reference sequence).

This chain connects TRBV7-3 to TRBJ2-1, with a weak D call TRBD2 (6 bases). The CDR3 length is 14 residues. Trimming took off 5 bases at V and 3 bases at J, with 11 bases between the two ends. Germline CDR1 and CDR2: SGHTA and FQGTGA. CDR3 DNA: TGTGCCAGCAGCCACCAGGGAGGCTACAATGAGCAGTTCTTC. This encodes CASSHQGGYNEQFF.

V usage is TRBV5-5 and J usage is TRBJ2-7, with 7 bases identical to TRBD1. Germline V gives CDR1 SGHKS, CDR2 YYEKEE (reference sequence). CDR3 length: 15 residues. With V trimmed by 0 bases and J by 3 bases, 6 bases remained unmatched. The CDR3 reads CASSLARDSIYEQYF. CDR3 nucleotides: TGTGCCAGCAGCTTGGCCCGGGACAGTATCTACGAGCAGTACTTC.

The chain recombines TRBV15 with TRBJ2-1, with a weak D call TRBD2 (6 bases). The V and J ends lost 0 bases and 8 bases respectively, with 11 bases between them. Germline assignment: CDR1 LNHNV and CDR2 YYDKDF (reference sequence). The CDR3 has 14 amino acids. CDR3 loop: CATSRDASGDEQFF. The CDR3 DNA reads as TGTGCCACCAGCAGAGATGCATCGGGGGATGAGCAGTTCTTC.